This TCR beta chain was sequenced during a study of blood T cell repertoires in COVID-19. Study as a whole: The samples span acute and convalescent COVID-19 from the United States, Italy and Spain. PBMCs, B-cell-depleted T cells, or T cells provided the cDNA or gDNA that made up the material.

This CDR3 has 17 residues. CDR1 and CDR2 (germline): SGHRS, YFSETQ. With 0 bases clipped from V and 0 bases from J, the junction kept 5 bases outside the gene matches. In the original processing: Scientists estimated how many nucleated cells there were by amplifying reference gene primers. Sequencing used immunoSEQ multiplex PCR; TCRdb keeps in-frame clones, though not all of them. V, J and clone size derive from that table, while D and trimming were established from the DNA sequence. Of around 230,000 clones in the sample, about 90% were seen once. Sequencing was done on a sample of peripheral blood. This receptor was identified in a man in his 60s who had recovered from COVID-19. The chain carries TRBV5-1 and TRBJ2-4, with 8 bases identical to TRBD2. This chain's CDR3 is CASSLGPSGLAKNIQYF. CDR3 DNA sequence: TGCGCCAGCAGCTTGGGACCTAGCGGGTTAGCCAAAAACATTCAGTACTTC. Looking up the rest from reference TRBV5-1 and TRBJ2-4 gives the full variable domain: KAGVTQTPRYLIKTRGQQVTLSCSPISGHRSVSWYQQTPGQGLQFLFEYFSETQRNKGNFPGRFSGRQFSNSRSEMNVSTLELGDSALYLCASSLGPSGLAKNIQYFGAGTRLSVL.